This TCR beta chain was observed in a study of Ad26.COV2.S vaccination and SARS-CoV-2 variants. Study overall: The vaccine Ad26.COV2.S was put into the muscle once, or twice with 56 days between. General study results and limits: Recipients of either vaccine or placebo displayed similar breadth of non-spike TCRs.

Profiling relied on immunoSEQ multiplex PCR, and the TCRdb table lists in-frame clones only, not all of them. The table lists some 460,000 clones, about 89% of them singletons. In regard to this clone: As yet, its antigen is unknown.

Treatment indicated: around 19 received Ad26.COV2.S at low or high dose, single or two shots; about 5 received placebo; per-sample allocation not given. Material that was analyzed had been drawn on day 63 after the first vaccine or placebo injection. V lost 4 bases and J lost 1, with 3 bases in between. The CDR3 extends over 11 amino acids. The germline V gene encodes CDR1 DFQATT and CDR2 SNEGSKA (reference sequence). Sequences were derived from peripheral blood, sampled in a trial of Ad26.COV2.S vaccine versus placebo. The clonotype was recovered from a person between 18 and 65 years old who received the Ad26.COV2.S COVID-19 vaccine or a placebo. The gene calls are TRBV20-1 and TRBJ2-3; D gene ambiguous. CDR3 region: CSAKRTDTQYF. The CDR3 coding sequence is TGCAGTGCTAAACGCACAGATACGCAGTATTTT.